One and the same sample provided the 5 T cell receptor beta chains below, sequenced in a study of T cell responses to AZD1222 COVID-19 vaccine. Only in-frame clones appear in the TCRdb table, and some are missing; sequencing was by immunoSEQ multiplex PCR. The sample has more than 100,000 clones, approximately 89% seen once. Sequenced material: peripheral blood, taken on day 0 of AZD1222 vaccination. The receptors here all came from an adult in good health.

The V and J genes are TRBV12-5 and TRBJ1-1; D gene uncertain. CDR1 is LGHNT and CDR2 is FRNRAP in the germline V gene. Deletions cut 0 bases from V and 6 bases from J, with 8 bases between. The CDR3 sequence is 13 residues long. CDR3 DNA sequence: TGTGCTAGTGGTTTGGTAGGCCTCTCTGAAGCTTTCTTT. It specifies CASGLVGLSEAFF.

This clone was seen just once. The chain employs TRBV21-1 and TRBJ1-4; the D call in the table, TRBD1, was not verified against the DNA. TRBV21-1 is listed as a pseudogene. The CDR3 covers 14 residues. DNA of the CDR3: TGTGCCAGCAGCAAAGAGGCAGGGGGGGAAAAACTGTTTTTT. This codes for CASSKEAGGEKLFF.

This clone has only a few counts. Its ends do not fully match the called genes, so a read error is possible. The chain joins TRBV7-7 to TRBJ2-7, with D tentatively TRBD2 (6 bases). The CDR3 totals 15 residues. Germline lookup yields CDR1 SSHAT and CDR2 FNYEAQ (reference sequence). Written as DNA, the CDR3 is TGTGCTAGCAGCTTAGCGGCAGGAGGATCCTACGAGCAGTACTTC. Translating gives CASSLAAGGSYEQYF.

This clone was detected once. This chain connects TRBV29-1 to TRBJ1-2; TRBD1 might be the D (5 bases). The CDR3 is made up of 12 amino acids. In germline, CDR1 is SQVTM, CDR2 ANQGSEA. Trimming cost V 5 bases and J 3 bases, with 10 bases left between them. The CDR3 coding sequence is TGCAGCGTTACAGGATCGGACTATGGCTACACCTTC. It codes for CSVTGSDYGYTF.

V gene TRBV6-2 or TRBV6-3 combines with J gene TRBJ1-2; 7 nucleotides agree with TRBD1. CDR3 length: 14 amino acids. Germline CDR1 reads MNHEY; CDR2 reads SVGEGT. V lost 2 bases and J lost 6; bases outside the gene matches: 6. The CDR3 nucleotides read TGTGCCAGCAGTTACACCTACAGGGGAGATGGCTACACCTTC. Encoded protein: CASSYTYRGDGYTF.